Shown below are 18 T cell receptor beta chains from a single sample sequenced in a study of cytomegalovirus exposure and HLA in healthy donors. The PCR made use of 60 Vbeta and 13 Jbeta primers. Only in-frame clones appear in the TCRdb table, and some are missing; sequencing was by immunoSEQ multiplex PCR. Of roughly 120,000 clones listed, 65% to 80% were seen once; the top ten hold 6.2%. The material sequenced was PBMCs. The receptor set was obtained from a man between 25 and 39 years old in good health and CMV-seropositive.

As for this clone: The junction differs from germline at one of its ends, possibly a read error. CDR3 in DNA: TGTGTCAGCAGTGTTTCCCCGAGAGGTTCACAAGAGACCCAGTACTTC. Residues: CVSSVSPRGSQETQYF. The V gene is TRBV25-1, the J gene TRBJ2-5; no reliable D call. Per germline, CDR1 MGHDK and CDR2 SYGVNS. The CDR3 has 16 amino acids.

The V and J genes are TRBV11-3 and TRBJ2-5, with no clear D. V lost 1 base and J 5 bases, leaving 11 bases between the germline ends. The CDR3 runs 14 residues. Looked up from germline, CDR1 is SGHNT and CDR2 is YENEEA. The CDR3 here is CASSLGNGLETQYF. As DNA, the CDR3 is TGTGCCAGCAGCTTAGGTAACGGGTTGGAGACCCAGTACTTC.

This clone was counted a single time. This rearrangement joins TRBV5-1 to TRBJ2-5, with unresolved D. This CDR3 is built from 14 residues. Trimming removed 4 bases at V and 1 base at J, with 11 bases between. The germline V gene has CDR1 SGHRS and CDR2 YFSETQ. CDR3 protein: CASSVYRVQETQYF. The DNA for the CDR3 is TGCGCCAGCAGCGTCTATCGGGTCCAAGAGACCCAGTACTTC.

This rearrangement joins TRBV11-2 to TRBJ2-5; the D gene is possibly TRBD1 (6 bases). The germline CDR1 and CDR2 sequences are SGHAT and FQNNGV. The V end lost 4 bases, the J end lost 2 bases, and 11 bases lay between the germline ends. The CDR3 is 14 residues long. The CDR3 nucleotides read TGTGCCAGCAGCTGGGGACACAATCAAGAGACCCAGTACTTC. This translates into CASSWGHNQETQYF.

This clone was seen only once. The V and J genes are TRBV6-1 and TRBJ2-7; 7 nucleotides align to TRBD1. CDR1 is MNHNS and CDR2 is SASEGT in the germline V gene. This CDR3 is 16 amino acids long. The ends lost 2 bases at V and 3 bases at J; junction bases unmatched: 10. This chain's CDR3 is CASSEYADRAFYEQYF. The CDR3 nucleotides are TGTGCCAGCAGTGAATATGCCGACAGGGCGTTCTACGAGCAGTACTTC.

V usage is TRBV25-1 and J usage is TRBJ2-5; 7 nucleotides align to TRBD1. The better agreement between TRBJ2-7 and the DNA end casts doubt on the J call. The germline CDR1 and CDR2 sequences are MGHDK and SYGVNS. This CDR3 is 14 amino acids long. The CDR3 loop is CASSEFKGAHEQYF. CDR3 in DNA: TGTGCCAGCAGTGAATTTAAGGGGGCGCACGAGCAGTACTTC.

This sequence joins TRBV9 and TRBJ2-3; 14 nucleotides agree with TRBD2. Trimming cost V 4 bases and J 1 base; bases outside gene matches: 11. Germline values: CDR1 SGDLS, CDR2 YYNGEE. The CDR3 extends over 19 amino acids. CDR3: CASSPWTSGGSGGTDTQYF. The CDR3 DNA reads TGTGCCAGCAGCCCCTGGACTAGCGGGGGGTCGGGAGGCACAGATACGCAGTATTTT.

The chain joins TRBV9 to TRBJ1-1; 9 bases are shared with TRBD1. This CDR3 is 15 amino acids long. In germline, CDR1 is SGDLS, CDR2 YYNGEE. Germline trimming cut 0 bases from V and 6 bases from J; bases unmatched to any gene: 6. CDR3 loop: CASSVGSDRGSEAFF. The DNA of the CDR3 is TGTGCCAGCAGCGTAGGTTCGGACAGGGGATCTGAAGCTTTCTTT. The full variable domain, with the rest looked up from reference TRBV9 and TRBJ1-1, is DSGVTQTPKHLITATGQRVTLRCSPRSGDLSVYWYQQSLDQGLQFLIQYYNGEERAKGNILERFSAQQFPDLHSELNLSSLELGDSALYFCASSVGSDRGSEAFFGQGTRLTVV.

This sequence joins TRBV5-8 and TRBJ1-1, with no clear D. Trimming left V 4 bases short and J 3 bases short, with 7 bases between. From germline, CDR1 is SGHTS and CDR2 YDEGEE. This CDR3 has 12 residues. In nucleotides, the CDR3 is TGTGCCAGCAGCCTCTATTACACTGAAGCTTTCTTT. Its translation is CASSLYYTEAFF.

V gene TRBV5-8 combines with J gene TRBJ1-4, with D possibly being TRBD1 (5 bases). Per germline, CDR1 SGHTS and CDR2 YDEGEE. The CDR3 spans 15 residues. V shed 3 bases and J shed 6 bases, with 15 bases lying between them. CDR3 loop: CASSSARGGDEKLFF. Here the CDR3 DNA reads TGTGCCAGCAGCTCTGCCCGGGGCGGGGATGAAAAACTGTTTTTT.

This clone came up many times. CDR3 in amino acids: CASSPTGGLTDTQYF. CDR3 coding DNA: TGTGCCAGCAGTCCTACAGGGGGTCTGACAGATACGCAGTATTTT. V and J are TRBV14 and TRBJ2-3, with 8 nucleotides matching TRBD1. The CDR3 contains 15 residues. Germline CDR1 reads SGHDN; CDR2 reads FVKESK. Trimming cost V 6 bases and J 3 bases; bases outside gene matches: 8.

The rearrangement links TRBV19 to TRBJ1-1; 10 positions match TRBD1. The J segment lost 0 bases and the V segment lost 6 bases, leaving 13 bases of the junction unmatched. CDR3 size: 18 residues. Per the germline V gene, CDR1 is LNHDA and CDR2 is SQIVND (reference sequence). CDR3 nucleotide sequence: TGTGCCAGTAGACCTGGGACAGGGGACGGGGGTATGAACACTGAAGCTTTCTTT. Amino acids: CASRPGTGDGGMNTEAFF.

This chain connects TRBV7-8 to TRBJ2-3; 13 bases are shared with TRBD2. The junction had 10 bases not matched to a gene; V was cut back by 5 bases and J by 5 bases. Germline V gives CDR1 SGHVS, CDR2 FQNEAQ. The CDR3 has 17 residues. The CDR3 nucleotides read TGTGCCAGCAGCGAGTACAAACTAGCGGGGGGGGGAGATACGCAGTATTTT. Its protein product is CASSEYKLAGGGDTQYF.

The chain is built from TRBV4-1 and TRBJ2-7, with no clear D. This CDR3 is 14 amino acids long. The germline V gene has CDR1 MGHRA and CDR2 YSYEKL. V was shortened by 0 bases and J by 0 bases, with 6 bases between the two germline ends. CDR3 amino acids: CASSQEAVSYEQYF. DNA of the CDR3: TGCGCCAGCAGCCAAGAGGCAGTCTCCTACGAGCAGTACTTC.

The V gene is TRBV9, the J gene TRBJ2-1; 15 bases fit TRBD2. With V trimmed by 0 bases and J by 0 bases, 13 bases remained unmatched. The germline gives CDR1 SGDLS, CDR2 YYNGEE. CDR3 length: 22 residues. This CDR3 is CASSVGTSGGENFGSSYNEQFF. In DNA, the CDR3 is TGTGCCAGCAGCGTAGGGACTAGCGGGGGGGAAAATTTCGGGAGCTCCTACAATGAGCAGTTCTTC.

The J gene is TRBJ2-1, the V gene TRBV27, with D unresolved. The CDR3 consists of 15 residues. Trimming took off 4 bases at V and 4 bases at J, with 14 bases between the two ends. CDR1 MNHEY and CDR2 SMNVEV come from the germline V gene (reference sequence). The CDR3 nucleotides read TGTGCCAGCAGTTCCCGACCGGAGAAGTACAATGAGCAGTTCTTC. It specifies CASSSRPEKYNEQFF.

The CDR3 reads CASSAGSRTHTGELFF. The DNA for the CDR3 is TGTGCCAGCAGCGCCGGTTCGCGTACGCACACCGGGGAGCTGTTTTTT. The chain has TRBV9 and TRBJ2-2; D is uncertain. The CDR3 totals 16 residues. The V end was cut by 3 bases, the J end by 3 bases, with 15 bases between. Germline V gives CDR1 SGDLS, CDR2 YYNGEE. The full variable domain, with the rest looked up from reference TRBV9 and TRBJ2-2, is DSGVTQTPKHLITATGQRVTLRCSPRSGDLSVYWYQQSLDQGLQFLIQYYNGEERAKGNILERFSAQQFPDLHSELNLSSLELGDSALYFCASSAGSRTHTGELFFGEGSRLTVL.

The V gene is TRBV30, the J gene TRBJ2-1, with D unclear. Germline lookup yields CDR1 GTSNPN and CDR2 SVGIG (reference sequence). The ends were cut back, 0 bases at V and 5 bases at J, with 14 bases in the middle. The CDR3 totals 15 residues. The CDR3 DNA follows: TGTGCCTGGAGTGTCCCGACCGGAGCTGACAATGAGCAGTTCTTC. It translates to CAWSVPTGADNEQFF.